The 12 T cell receptor beta chains in this list originate from one sample, sequenced in a study of identical twins. Using its own MiXCR run on the 5' RACE reads, TCRdb lists one record per CDR3 protein. The top ten clones hold less than 15% of a sample with 200,000 to 250,000 distinct CDR3 sequences, over 5.5% of them seen once. These data also featured in a second study, about T cells expressing NK-cell markers.

Input material: CD8+ T cells sorted from blood. The source of these receptors is a woman under 30 in good health.

The chain recombines TRBV5-6 with TRBJ2-7; 12 positions match TRBD2. Germline V CDR1 and CDR2: SGHDT, YYEEEE. This CDR3 spans 15 amino acids. With 2 bases clipped from V and 7 bases from J, the junction kept 7 bases outside the gene matches. CDR3 sequence: CASSFPSGGAREQYF. The CDR3 bases are TGTGCCAGCAGCTTCCCTAGCGGGGGGGCCCGGGAGCAGTACTTC. Full variable domain (remainder filled in from reference TRBV5-6 and TRBJ2-7): DAGVTQSPTHLIKTRGQQVTLRCSPKSGHDTVSWYQQALGQGPQFIFQYYEEEERQRGNFPDRFSGHQFPNYSSELNVNALLLGDSALYLCASSFPSGGAREQYFGPGTRLTVT.

This clonotype was picked up a small number of times. The chain employs TRBV24-1 and TRBJ2-7; 9 bases map to TRBD1. The junction had 14 bases not matched to a gene; V was cut back by 1 base and J by 2 bases. This CDR3 contains 19 residues. Germline V gene data show CDR1 as KGHDR and CDR2 as SFDVKD. In DNA form, the CDR3 reads TGTGCCACCAGTGATTTCGGGACAGGGATGGAACAAACCCCCTACGAGCAGTACTTC. The encoded protein is CATSDFGTGMEQTPYEQYF.

This clonotype was recorded only once. The genes are TRBV15 and TRBJ1-4; 7 nucleotides agree with TRBD1. After removal of 2 bases from V and 8 bases from J, the junction contained 11 bases not matched to a gene. The CDR3 is made up of 16 amino acids. Germline-derived CDR1 and CDR2 are LNHNV and YYDKDF (reference sequence). The CDR3 here is CATSRTSTGWDEKLFF. CDR3 bases: TGTGCCACCAGCAGAACTTCGACAGGGTGGGACGAAAAACTGTTTTTT.

This clonotype came up a few times. The CDR3 here is CASSQGTGGREQYF. The CDR3 nucleotides read TGTGCCAGCAGCCAAGGGACAGGGGGCCGCGAGCAGTACTTC. The chain joins TRBV3-1 to TRBJ2-7, with 11 bases that match TRBD1. Germline values: CDR1 LGHDT, CDR2 YNNKEL (reference sequence). V gave up 1 base and J gave up 6 bases; unmatched junction bases: 2. The CDR3 sequence is 14 residues long.

This clonotype came up a few times. This chain connects TRBV9 to TRBJ1-1; D possibly corresponds to TRBD1 (6 bases). The V end was cut by 0 bases, the J end by 0 bases, with 9 bases between. CDR3 size: 15 residues. The germline gives CDR1 SGDLS, CDR2 YYNGEE. CDR3 in amino acids: CASSVAGAMNTEAFF. The CDR3 DNA reads TGTGCCAGCAGCGTAGCAGGGGCCATGAACACTGAAGCTTTCTTT.

This clonotype has just a few counts. The V and J genes are TRBV27 and TRBJ2-7; 7 bases map to TRBD2. The CDR3 contains 13 residues. The germline V gene encodes CDR1 MNHEY and CDR2 SMNVEV (reference sequence). V dropped 3 bases and J dropped 6; count of bases not matched to a gene: 5. The CDR3, as DNA: TGTGCCAGCAGTTTCTTGGGGGGGGGCGAGCAGTACTTC. Amino acid sequence: CASSFLGGGEQYF.

In its sample, this clonotype was seen many times. CDR3 amino acids: CASSLLGSSYNEQFF. Here the CDR3 DNA reads TGTGCCAGCAGCTTGCTAGGGTCGAGTTACAATGAGCAGTTCTTC. V gene TRBV5-6 combines with J gene TRBJ2-1; no firm D call. This CDR3 has 15 amino acids. Trimming took off 1 base at V and 4 bases at J, with 12 bases between the two ends. The V gene's germline CDR1 is SGHDT and CDR2 YYEEEE.

This clonotype showed up many times. The V gene is TRBV11-2, the J gene TRBJ1-1; D is perhaps TRBD1 (5 bases). The ends were cut back, 4 bases at V and 4 bases at J, with 7 bases in the middle. The CDR3 spans 12 residues. Germline V lookup: CDR1 SGHAT, CDR2 FQNNGV. The chain's CDR3 is CASSSGTTEAFF. CDR3 coding DNA: TGTGCCAGCAGCTCCGGGACCACTGAAGCTTTCTTT.

This clonotype was seen a few times. V usage is TRBV3-1 and J usage is TRBJ1-4, with D unclear. Germline values: CDR1 LGHDT, CDR2 YNNKEL (reference sequence). The CDR3 loop spans 15 amino acids. V lost 4 bases and J 0 bases, leaving 9 bases between the germline ends. The CDR3 spells CASSPVVSTNEKLFF. The CDR3 bases are TGTGCCAGCAGCCCTGTAGTCTCAACTAATGAAAAACTGTTTTTT. The full variable domain, completed using reference TRBV3-1 and TRBJ1-4, is DTAVSQTPKYLVTQMGNDKSIKCEQNLGHDTMYWYKQDSKKFLKIMFSYNNKELIINETVPNRFSPKSPDKAHLNLHINSLELGDSAVYFCASSPVVSTNEKLFFGSGTQLSVL.

This clonotype was observed a handful of times. V and J are TRBV7-3 and TRBJ1-1; D unresolved. Germline-derived CDR1 and CDR2 are SGHTA and FQGTGA. The CDR3 runs to 14 residues. V shed 1 base and J shed 4 bases, with 10 bases lying between them. This CDR3 is CASSLSIWGTEAFF. CDR3 nucleotides: TGTGCCAGCAGCTTAAGTATTTGGGGCACTGAAGCTTTCTTT.

The chain joins TRBV7-9 to TRBJ2-7, with D unresolved. Germline-derived CDR1 and CDR2 are SEHNR and FQNEAQ (reference sequence). The V end was cut by 5 bases, the J end by 0 bases, with 14 bases between. This CDR3 has 15 amino acids. CDR3 in DNA: TGTGCCAGCAGCCCCCGAGATGGGCGCTCCTACGAGCAGTACTTC. The encoded protein is CASSPRDGRSYEQYF.

This clonotype was picked up a small number of times. CDR3 residues: CASSYYGHTEAFF. The CDR3 DNA follows: TGTGCCAGCAGCTATTATGGCCACACTGAAGCTTTCTTT. This chain connects TRBV7-3 to TRBJ1-1; D is uncertain. Trimming removed 4 bases at V and 3 bases at J, with 9 bases between. The CDR3 runs 13 residues. The germline gives CDR1 SGHTA, CDR2 FQGTGA.